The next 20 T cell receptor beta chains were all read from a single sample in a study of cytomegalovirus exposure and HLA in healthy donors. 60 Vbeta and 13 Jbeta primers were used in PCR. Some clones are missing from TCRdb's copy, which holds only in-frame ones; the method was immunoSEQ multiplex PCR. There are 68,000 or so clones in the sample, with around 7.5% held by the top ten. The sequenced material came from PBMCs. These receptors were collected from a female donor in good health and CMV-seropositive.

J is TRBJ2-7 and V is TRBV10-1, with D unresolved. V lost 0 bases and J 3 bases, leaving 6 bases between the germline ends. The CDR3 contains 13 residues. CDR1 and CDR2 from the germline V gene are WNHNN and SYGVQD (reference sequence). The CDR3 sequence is CASSESQDYEQYF. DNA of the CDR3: TGCGCCAGCAGTGAGTCTCAGGACTACGAGCAGTACTTC.

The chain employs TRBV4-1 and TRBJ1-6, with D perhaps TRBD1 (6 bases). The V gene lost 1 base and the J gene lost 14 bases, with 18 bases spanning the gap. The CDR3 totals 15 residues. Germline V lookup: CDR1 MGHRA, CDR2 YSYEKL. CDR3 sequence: CASSQVRQGQVALHF. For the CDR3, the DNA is TGCGCCAGCAGCCAAGTGCGGCAGGGGCAGGTCGCCCTCCACTTT.

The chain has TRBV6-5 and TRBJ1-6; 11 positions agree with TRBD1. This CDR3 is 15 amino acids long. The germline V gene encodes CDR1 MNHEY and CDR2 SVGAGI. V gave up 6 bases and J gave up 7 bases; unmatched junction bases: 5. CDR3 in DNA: TGTGCCAGCAGGGGACAGGGGGTCTTAAATTCACCCCTCCACTTT. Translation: CASRGQGVLNSPLHF.

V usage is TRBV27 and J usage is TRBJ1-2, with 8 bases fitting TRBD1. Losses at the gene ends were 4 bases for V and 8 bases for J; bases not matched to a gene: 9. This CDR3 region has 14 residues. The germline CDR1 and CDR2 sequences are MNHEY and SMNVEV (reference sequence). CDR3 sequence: CASSSYQGARGYTF. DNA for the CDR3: TGTGCCAGCAGTTCATACCAGGGGGCGCGGGGCTACACCTTC.

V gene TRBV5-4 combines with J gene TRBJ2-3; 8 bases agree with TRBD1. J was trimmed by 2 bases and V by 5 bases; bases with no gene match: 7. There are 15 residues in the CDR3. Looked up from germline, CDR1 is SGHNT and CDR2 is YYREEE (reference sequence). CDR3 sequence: CASSTNRGTTDTQYF. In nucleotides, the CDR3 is TGTGCCAGCAGTACTAACAGGGGGACCACAGATACGCAGTATTTT.

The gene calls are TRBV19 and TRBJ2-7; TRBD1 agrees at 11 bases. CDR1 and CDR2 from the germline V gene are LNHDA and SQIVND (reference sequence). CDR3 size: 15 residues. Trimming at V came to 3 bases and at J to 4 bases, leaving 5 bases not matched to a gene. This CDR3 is CASSIGQGAQYEQYF. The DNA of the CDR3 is TGTGCCAGTAGTATTGGACAGGGGGCTCAGTACGAGCAGTACTTC.

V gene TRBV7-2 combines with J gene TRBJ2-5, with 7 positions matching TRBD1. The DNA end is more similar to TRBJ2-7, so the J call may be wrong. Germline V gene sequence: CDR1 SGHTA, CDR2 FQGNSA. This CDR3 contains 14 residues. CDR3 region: CASSLGQGWTEQYF. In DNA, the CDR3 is TGTGCCAGCAGCTTAGGACAGGGATGGACCGAGCAGTACTTC.

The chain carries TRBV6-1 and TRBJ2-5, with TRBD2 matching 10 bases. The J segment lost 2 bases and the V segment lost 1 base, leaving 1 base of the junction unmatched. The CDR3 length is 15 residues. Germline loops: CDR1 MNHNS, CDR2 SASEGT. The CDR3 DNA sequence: TGTGCCAGCAGTGAAGTAGCGGGGGGACAAGAGACCCAGTACTTC. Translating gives CASSEVAGGQETQYF.

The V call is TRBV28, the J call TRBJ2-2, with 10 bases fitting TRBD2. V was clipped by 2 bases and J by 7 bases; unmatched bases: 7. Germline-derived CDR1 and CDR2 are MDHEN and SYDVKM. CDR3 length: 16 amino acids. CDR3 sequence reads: CASSLPLAGEDGELFF. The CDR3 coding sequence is TGTGCCAGCAGTTTACCCCTAGCGGGAGAAGACGGGGAGCTGTTTTTT. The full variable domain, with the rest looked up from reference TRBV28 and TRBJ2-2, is DVKVTQSSRYLVKRTGEKVFLECVQDMDHENMFWYRQDPGLGLRLIYFSYDVKMKEKGDIPEGYSVSREKKERFSLILESASTNQTSMYLCASSLPLAGEDGELFFGEGSRLTVL.

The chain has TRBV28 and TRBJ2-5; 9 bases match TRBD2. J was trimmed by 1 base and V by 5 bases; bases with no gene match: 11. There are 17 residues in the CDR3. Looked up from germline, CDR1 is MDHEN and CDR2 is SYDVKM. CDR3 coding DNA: TGTGCCAGCAGTACCCCTGGATTGACTAGCGGCCAAGAGACCCAGTACTTC. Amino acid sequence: CASSTPGLTSGQETQYF.

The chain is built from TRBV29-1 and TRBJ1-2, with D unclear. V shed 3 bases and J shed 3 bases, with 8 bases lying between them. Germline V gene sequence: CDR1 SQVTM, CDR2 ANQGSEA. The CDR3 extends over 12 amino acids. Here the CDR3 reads CSVEHGDYGYTF. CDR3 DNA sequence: TGCAGCGTTGAGCACGGAGACTATGGCTACACCTTC.

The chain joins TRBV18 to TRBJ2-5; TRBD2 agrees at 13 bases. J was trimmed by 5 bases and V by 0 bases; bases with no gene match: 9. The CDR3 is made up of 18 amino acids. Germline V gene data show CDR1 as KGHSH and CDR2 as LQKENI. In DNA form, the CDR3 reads TGTGCCAGCTCACCACCGACGACTAGCGGGAGGACCGGGGAGACCCAGTACTTC. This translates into CASSPPTTSGRTGETQYF.

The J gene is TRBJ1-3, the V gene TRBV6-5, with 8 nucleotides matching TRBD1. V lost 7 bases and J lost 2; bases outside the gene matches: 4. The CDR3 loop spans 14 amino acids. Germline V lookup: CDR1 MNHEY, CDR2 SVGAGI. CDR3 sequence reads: CASKTDRAGNTIYF. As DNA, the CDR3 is TGTGCCAGCAAGACGGACAGGGCTGGAAACACCATATATTTT.

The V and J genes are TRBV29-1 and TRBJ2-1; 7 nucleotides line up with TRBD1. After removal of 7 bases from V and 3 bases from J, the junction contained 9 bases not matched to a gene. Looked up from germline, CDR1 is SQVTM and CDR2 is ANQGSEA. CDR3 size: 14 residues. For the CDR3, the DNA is TGCAGCGGCCACAGGGGCGGAAGCTACAATGAGCAGTTCTTC. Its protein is CSGHRGGSYNEQFF.

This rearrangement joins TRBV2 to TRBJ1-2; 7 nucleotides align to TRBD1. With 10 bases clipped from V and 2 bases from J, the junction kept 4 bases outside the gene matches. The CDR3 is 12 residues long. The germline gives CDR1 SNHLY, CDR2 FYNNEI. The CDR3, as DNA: TGTGCCACGGGGACAGCCAACTATGGCTACACCTTC. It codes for CATGTANYGYTF.

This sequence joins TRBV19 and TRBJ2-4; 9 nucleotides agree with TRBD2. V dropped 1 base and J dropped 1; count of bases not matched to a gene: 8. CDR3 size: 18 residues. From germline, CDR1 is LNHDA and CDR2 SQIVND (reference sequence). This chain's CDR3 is CASSIGSSGTLAKNIQYF. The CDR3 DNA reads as TGTGCCAGTAGTATAGGGTCTAGCGGGACCCTGGCCAAAAACATTCAGTACTTC.

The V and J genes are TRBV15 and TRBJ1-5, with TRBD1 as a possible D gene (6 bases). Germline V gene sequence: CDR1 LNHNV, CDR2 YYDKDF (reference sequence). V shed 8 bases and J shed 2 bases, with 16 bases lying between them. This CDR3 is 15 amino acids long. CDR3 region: CATAPVAGGNQPQHF. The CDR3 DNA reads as TGTGCCACCGCCCCGGTGGCAGGGGGCAATCAGCCCCAGCATTTT.

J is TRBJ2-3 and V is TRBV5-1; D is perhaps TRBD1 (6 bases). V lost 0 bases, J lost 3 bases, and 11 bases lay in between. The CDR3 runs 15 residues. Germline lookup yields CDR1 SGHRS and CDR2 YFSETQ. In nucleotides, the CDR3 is TGCGCCAGCAGCTTGGTAGTAGGGACAACAGATACGCAGTATTTT. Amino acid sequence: CASSLVVGTTDTQYF.

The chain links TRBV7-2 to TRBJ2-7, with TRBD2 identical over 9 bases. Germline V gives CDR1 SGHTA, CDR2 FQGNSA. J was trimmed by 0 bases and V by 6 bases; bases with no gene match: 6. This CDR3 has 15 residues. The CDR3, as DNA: TGTGCCAGCAGGTCCCTAGCGGGGATCTCCTACGAGCAGTACTTC. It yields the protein CASRSLAGISYEQYF.

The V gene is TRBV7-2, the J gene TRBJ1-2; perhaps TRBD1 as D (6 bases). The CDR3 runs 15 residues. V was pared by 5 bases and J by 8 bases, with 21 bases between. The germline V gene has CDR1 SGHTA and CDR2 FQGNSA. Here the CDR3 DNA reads TGTGCCAGCAGCCTAGACCGGGGAGGGGGGAAAGGCTACACCTTC. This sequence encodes CASSLDRGGGKGYTF. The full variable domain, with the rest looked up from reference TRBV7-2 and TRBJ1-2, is GAGVSQSPSNKVTEKGKDVELRCDPISGHTALYWYRQSLGQGLEFLIYFQGNSAPDKSGLPSDRFSAERTGGSVSTLTIQRTQQEDSAVYLCASSLDRGGGKGYTFGSGTRLTVV.